Listed here are 23 T cell receptor beta chains from one sample, sequenced in a study of T cells in Graves' hyperthyroidism and ophthalmopathy. TCR beta CDR3 regions were amplified from RNA transcripts. Using the HTBI primer set, a first-round RT-PCR was run on the TCR CDR3. TCRdb reprocessed the multiplex PCR reads with MiXCR, giving one entry per CDR3 protein. The table has 300,000 to 400,000 distinct CDR3 sequences, over 20% seen once. Sequencing was carried out using blood. All receptors derive from a woman between 50 and 59 years old with Graves' hyperthyroidism.

This clonotype was found many times. J is TRBJ2-7 and V is TRBV28, with D tentatively TRBD2 (5 bases). Germline V CDR1 and CDR2: MDHEN, SYDVKM. Deletions cut 6 bases from V and 3 bases from J, with 15 bases between. The CDR3 loop spans 14 amino acids. CDR3 sequence reads: CASRLEGSNYEQYF. The CDR3 DNA reads TGTGCCAGCAGACTCGAGGGCTCTAACTACGAGCAGTACTTC.

This clonotype was detected ten times or more. This chain links TRBV28 with TRBJ1-2; tentatively, D is TRBD1 (6 bases). Trimming cost V 5 bases and J 8 bases, with 12 bases left between them. The CDR3 loop spans 12 amino acids. Germline-derived CDR1 and CDR2 are MDHEN and SYDVKM. CDR3 protein: CASSTGFPGYTF. For the CDR3, the DNA is TGTGCCAGCAGTACAGGGTTCCCGGGCTACACCTTC.

The chain is built from TRBV5-5 and TRBJ2-1, with 8 bases identical to TRBD2. V lost 4 bases and J lost 0; bases outside the gene matches: 9. CDR1 and CDR2 (germline): SGHKS, YYEKEE (reference sequence). This CDR3 is 17 amino acids long. In DNA, the CDR3 is TGTGCCAGCAGCCCGATGCCACTAGCGGACTCCTACAATGAGCAGTTCTTC. As protein: CASSPMPLADSYNEQFF. Complete variable domain (other parts from reference TRBV5-5 and TRBJ2-1): DAGVTQSPTHLIKTRGQQVTLRCSPISGHKSVSWYQQVLGQGPQFIFQYYEKEERGRGNFPDRFSARQFPNYSSELNVNALLLGDSALYLCASSPMPLADSYNEQFFGPGTRLTVL.

This clonotype occurred a few times. A much larger clone is a single base away; this may be a read error. This chain connects TRBV20-1 to TRBJ2-5; D may match TRBD1 or TRBD2 (5 bases each). Germline-derived CDR1 and CDR2 are DFQATT and SNEGSKA (reference sequence). The CDR3 loop spans 15 amino acids. The CDR3 here is CSATQGRGNQGTQYF. Written as DNA, the CDR3 is TGCAGTGCTACCCAGGGACGGGGTAACCAAGGGACCCAGTACTTC.

The genes are TRBV20-1 and TRBJ2-7; 10 nucleotides align to TRBD1. The CDR3 covers 13 residues. The V gene end was trimmed by 3 bases and the J gene end by 7 bases; junction bases not matched to a gene: 6. Germline V gene lookup returns CDR1 DFQATT and CDR2 SNEGSKA (reference sequence). Here the CDR3 reads CSASGDRGTEQYF. The CDR3 coding sequence is TGCAGTGCTAGTGGGGACAGGGGAACGGAGCAGTACTTC.

The V call is TRBV9, the J call TRBJ1-2; D is undetermined. The CDR3 extends over 15 amino acids. Germline values: CDR1 SGDLS, CDR2 YYNGEE. V lost 4 bases and J 0 bases, leaving 13 bases between the germline ends. In nucleotides, the CDR3 is TGTGCCAGCAGCACCCCCGGGGATTCTAACTATGGCTACACCTTC. It yields the protein CASSTPGDSNYGYTF.

This clonotype was picked up a small number of times. The chain combines TRBV20-1 with TRBJ2-1; 11 bases line up with TRBD2. Germline loops: CDR1 DFQATT, CDR2 SNEGSKA (reference sequence). CDR3 size: 15 residues. With V trimmed by 5 bases and J by 7 bases, 10 bases remained unmatched. For the CDR3, the DNA is TGCAGTGCTGACAATAGCGGGAGGGTGAGGAATGAGCAGTTCTTC. Translating it yields CSADNSGRVRNEQFF.

This clonotype was recorded many times. This chain links TRBV12-3 or TRBV12-4 with TRBJ1-2; a weak D match, TRBD1 (5 bases). Trimming cost V 7 bases and J 5 bases, with 23 bases left between them. This CDR3 spans 16 amino acids. CDR3 DNA: TGTGCCAGCAATTACGGGGGTCCGGGGATAAATTATGGCTACACCTTC. Translation: CASNYGGPGINYGYTF.

With regard to this clonotype: The junction does not match germline at one end; this may be a read error. This sequence joins TRBV5-1 and TRBJ2-1, with unresolved D. This CDR3 contains 15 residues. Germline V gene data show CDR1 as SGHRS and CDR2 as YFSETQ. CDR3 coding DNA: TGTGCCAGCAGCGTAGAGGTTTTTTACAACAATGAGCAGTTCTTC. It translates to CASSVEVFYNNEQFF.

In this sample, this clonotype turned up many times. This chain joins TRBV12-3 or TRBV12-4 and TRBJ2-7, with 8 bases matching TRBD2. The CDR3 has 13 amino acids. The V and J ends lost 1 base and 7 bases, in that order; junction bases with no gene match: 3. The CDR3 here is CASSLVAGREQYF. In DNA form, the CDR3 reads TGTGCCAGCAGTTTAGTAGCGGGACGGGAGCAGTACTTC.

Only a few counts were recorded for this clonotype. The chain uses TRBV29-1 and TRBJ2-3, with 11 bases identical to TRBD2. CDR3 size: 14 residues. Germline CDR1 and CDR2: SQVTM and ANQGSEA. V was pared by 6 bases and J by 7 bases, with 9 bases of the junction left unmatched. The CDR3 region is CSVELAGVRNTQYF. For the CDR3, the DNA is TGCAGCGTGGAACTAGCGGGAGTAAGAAATACGCAGTATTTT.

V gene TRBV11-1 combines with J gene TRBJ2-1; perhaps D is TRBD1 or TRBD2 (5 bases each). Trimming pared 7 bases from V and 0 bases from J, leaving 10 bases between. The germline CDR1 and CDR2 sequences are SGHAT and FQDESV (reference sequence). The CDR3 spans 14 residues. This CDR3 reads CASTRDRSYNEQFF. CDR3 sequence (DNA): TGTGCCAGCACCCGGGACCGCTCCTACAATGAGCAGTTCTTC. The full variable domain, completed using reference TRBV11-1 and TRBJ2-1, is EAEVAQSPRYKITEKSQAVAFWCDPISGHATLYWYRQILGQGPELLVQFQDESVVDDSQLPKDRFSAERLKGVDSTLKIQPAELGDSAMYLCASTRDRSYNEQFFGPGTRLTVL.

This clonotype showed up just a few times. The chain links TRBV18 to TRBJ2-7; maybe TRBD2 (6 bases). This CDR3 is 14 amino acids long. V lost 6 bases and J 5 bases, leaving 17 bases between the germline ends. The germline V gene has CDR1 KGHSH and CDR2 LQKENI. CDR3 sequence: CASSQGSGSHEQYF. The CDR3 nucleotides are TGTGCCAGCTCCCAAGGCTCCGGGAGTCACGAGCAGTACTTC.

The chain is built from TRBV2 and TRBJ2-5; 11 nucleotides line up with TRBD2. V shed 5 bases and J 4 bases; nucleotides not matched to a gene: 18. Germline CDR1 SNHLY, CDR2 FYNNEI. The CDR3 has 19 residues. The CDR3: CASSTPSNTSGRTPETQYF. As DNA, the CDR3 is TGTGCCAGCAGTACACCCTCGAACACTAGCGGGAGAACACCAGAGACCCAGTACTTC. Supplemented by reference TRBV2 and TRBJ2-5, the full variable domain reads EPEVTQTPSHQVTQMGQEVILRCVPISNHLYFYWYRQILGQKVEFLVSFYNNEISEKSEIFDDQFSVERPDGSNFTLKIRSTKLEDSAMYFCASSTPSNTSGRTPETQYFGPGTRLLVL.

The genes are TRBV5-6 and TRBJ1-2; the match to TRBD1 covers 8 bases. The CDR3 spans 14 residues. Germline assignment: CDR1 SGHDT and CDR2 YYEEEE. The V gene end was trimmed by 0 bases and the J gene end by 6 bases; junction bases not matched to a gene: 4. CDR3 DNA sequence: TGTGCCAGCAGCTTGGTCACAGGGGGTAATGGCTACACCTTC. It translates to CASSLVTGGNGYTF. Using reference TRBV5-6 and TRBJ1-2 for the parts outside the CDR3, the full variable domain is DAGVTQSPTHLIKTRGQQVTLRCSPKSGHDTVSWYQQALGQGPQFIFQYYEEEERQRGNFPDRFSGHQFPNYSSELNVNALLLGDSALYLCASSLVTGGNGYTFGSGTRLTVV.

CDR3 bases: TGTGCCAGTAGCCGGGGACAGGGAGTCGGCGAGCAGTACTTC. This codes for CASSRGQGVGEQYF. The chain employs TRBV19 and TRBJ2-7, with TRBD1 matching 9 bases. The CDR3 totals 14 residues. CDR1 LNHDA and CDR2 SQIVND come from the germline V gene (reference sequence). With 6 bases clipped from V and 6 bases from J, the junction kept 9 bases outside the gene matches.

This clonotype was detected many times. This sequence joins TRBV7-3 and TRBJ1-1; tentatively, D is TRBD1 (5 bases). V gave up 5 bases and J gave up 6 bases, with 19 bases separating them. Germline lookup yields CDR1 SGHTA and CDR2 FQGTGA. The CDR3 spans 15 residues. This chain's CDR3 is CASSGSTGQRAEAFF. As DNA, the CDR3 is TGTGCCAGCAGCGGGTCAACGGGGCAAAGGGCTGAAGCTTTCTTT.

The chain employs TRBV6-1 and TRBJ1-2; no clear D gene. In germline, CDR1 is MNHNS, CDR2 SASEGT. This CDR3 comprises 14 residues. The ends were cut back, 9 bases at V and 3 bases at J, with 17 bases in the middle. The CDR3 sequence is CASNPAGGDYGYTF. DNA for the CDR3: TGTGCCAGTAATCCGGCGGGTGGGGACTATGGCTACACCTTC.

This clonotype was seen a few times. The germline gene is not matched at one end of the junction; a read error may be the cause. The rearrangement links TRBV7-9 to TRBJ2-7; D gene ambiguous. The CDR3 has 13 amino acids. CDR1 and CDR2 (germline): SEHNR, FQNEAQ (reference sequence). DNA for the CDR3: TGTGCCGGCAGCAGCGCACTTTCCTACGAGCAGTACTTC. Translating it yields CAGSSALSYEQYF. Filled out from reference TRBV7-9 and TRBJ2-7, the complete variable domain reads DTGVSQNPRHKITKRGQNVTFRCDPISEHNRLYWYRQTLGQGPEFLTYFQNEAQLEKSRLLSDRFSAERPKGSFSTLEIQRTEQGDSAMYLCAGSSALSYEQYFGPGTRLTVT.

The gene calls are TRBV2 and TRBJ1-1, with 7 nucleotides matching TRBD1. The germline gives CDR1 SNHLY, CDR2 FYNNEI. V was pared by 6 bases and J by 0 bases, with 16 bases of the junction left unmatched. The CDR3 runs 18 residues. The CDR3 nucleotides read TGTGCCAGCAGCGTAGGAGACTCGGGACAGCGCATGAACACTGAAGCTTTCTTT. Its protein product is CASSVGDSGQRMNTEAFF. Combining the CDR3 with reference TRBV2 and TRBJ1-1 gives the whole variable domain EPEVTQTPSHQVTQMGQEVILRCVPISNHLYFYWYRQILGQKVEFLVSFYNNEISEKSEIFDDQFSVERPDGSNFTLKIRSTKLEDSAMYFCASSVGDSGQRMNTEAFFGQGTRLTVV.

This chain connects TRBV19 to TRBJ2-1, with a tentative D call TRBD2 (6 bases). Trimming shortened V by 8 bases and J by 0 bases, and 11 bases separated the two germline ends. CDR3 length equals 14 residues. CDR1 and CDR2 from the germline V gene are LNHDA and SQIVND (reference sequence). CDR3 in DNA: TGTGCCAGTTGCCGGGGGAGCTCCTACAATGAGCAGTTCTTC. This translates into CASCRGSSYNEQFF.

This clonotype was seen many times. The V and J genes are TRBV20-1 and TRBJ1-6; the D gene is possibly TRBD1 (5 bases). Germline V lookup: CDR1 DFQATT, CDR2 SNEGSKA (reference sequence). The V and J ends lost 0 bases and 8 bases respectively, with 20 bases between them. The CDR3 has 17 amino acids. The CDR3 region has the DNA TGCAGTGCTAGAGATGGGGGGGGGGTCTTAAATTATTCACCCCTCCACTTT. Translated: CSARDGGGVLNYSPLHF.

The chain joins TRBV19 to TRBJ1-5; D possibly corresponds to TRBD1 (5 bases). Deletions cut 9 bases from V and 7 bases from J, with 16 bases between. Germline V gives CDR1 LNHDA, CDR2 SQIVND (reference sequence). CDR3 length: 13 residues. DNA of the CDR3: TGTGCCAGCCAGGGCTACCGGGACCAGCCCCAGCATTTT. It is translated as CASQGYRDQPQHF.